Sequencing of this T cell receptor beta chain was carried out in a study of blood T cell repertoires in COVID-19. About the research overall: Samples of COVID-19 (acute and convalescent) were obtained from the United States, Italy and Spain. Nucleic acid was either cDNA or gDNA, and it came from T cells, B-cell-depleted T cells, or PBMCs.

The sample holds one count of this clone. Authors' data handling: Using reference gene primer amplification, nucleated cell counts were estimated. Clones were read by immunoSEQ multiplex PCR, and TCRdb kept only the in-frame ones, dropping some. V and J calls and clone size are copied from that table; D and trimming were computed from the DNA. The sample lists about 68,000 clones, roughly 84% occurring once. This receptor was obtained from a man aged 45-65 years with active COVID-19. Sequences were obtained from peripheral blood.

CDR3 loop: CASSLSPGTGVHEQYF. The CDR3 DNA is TGTGCCAGCAGTTTATCGCCCGGGACAGGGGTCCACGAGCAGTACTTC. The chain carries TRBV27 and TRBJ2-7; 10 bases map to TRBD1. The V gene end was trimmed by 0 bases and the J gene end by 5 bases; junction bases not matched to a gene: 7. This CDR3 region has 16 residues. Germline values: CDR1 MNHEY, CDR2 SMNVEV (reference sequence).